The clone carrying this T cell receptor beta chain was seen repeatedly, ten times or more. What it binds is not known. This record comes from a study of T cell repertoires in cytomegalovirus infection. Trimming removed 5 bases from V and 5 bases from J, with 11 bases in between. The CDR3 has 13 residues. Germline V gene sequence: CDR1 SGHTA, CDR2 FQGNSA. TCRdb re-called the reads through MiXCR, storing one row per CDR3 protein. The sample shows approximately 1,000,000 distinct CDR3 sequences, roughly a third of them seen only once. The clonotype originates from a human donor in good health (CMV status not recorded). Some clones in this sample may be carry-over from other donors' samples. The gene calls are TRBV7-2 and TRBJ2-3, with a weak D call TRBD2 (5 bases). This specimen was cultured CD8+ T cells from PBMCs, taken from culture after CMV antigen stimulation. CDR3 loop: CASSTLSVDTQYF. In DNA, the CDR3 is TGTGCCAGCAGCACACTTAGCGTAGATACGCAGTATTTT. The complete variable domain, with remaining parts taken from reference TRBV7-2 and TRBJ2-3, reads GAGVSQSPSNKVTEKGKDVELRCDPISGHTALYWYRQSLGQGLEFLIYFQGNSAPDKSGLPSDRFSAERTGGSVSTLTIQRTQQEDSAVYLCASSTLSVDTQYFGPGTRLTVL.